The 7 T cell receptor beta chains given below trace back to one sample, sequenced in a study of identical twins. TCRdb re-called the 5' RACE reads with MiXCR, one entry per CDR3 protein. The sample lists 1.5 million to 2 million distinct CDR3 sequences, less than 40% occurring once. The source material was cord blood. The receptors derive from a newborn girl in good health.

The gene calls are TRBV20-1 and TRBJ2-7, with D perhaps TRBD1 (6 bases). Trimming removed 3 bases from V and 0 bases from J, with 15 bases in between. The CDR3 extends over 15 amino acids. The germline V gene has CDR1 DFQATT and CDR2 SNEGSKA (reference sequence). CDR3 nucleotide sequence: TGCAGTGCTAGTACGACGACAGGCAACTCCTACGAGCAGTACTTC. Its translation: CSASTTTGNSYEQYF.

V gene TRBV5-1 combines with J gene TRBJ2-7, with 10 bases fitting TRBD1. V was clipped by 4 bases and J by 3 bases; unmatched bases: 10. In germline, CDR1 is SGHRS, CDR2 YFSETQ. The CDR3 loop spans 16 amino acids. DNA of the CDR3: TGCGCCAGCAGCGTTCGAGGGACAGGGGCTCTCTACGAGCAGTACTTC. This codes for CASSVRGTGALYEQYF.

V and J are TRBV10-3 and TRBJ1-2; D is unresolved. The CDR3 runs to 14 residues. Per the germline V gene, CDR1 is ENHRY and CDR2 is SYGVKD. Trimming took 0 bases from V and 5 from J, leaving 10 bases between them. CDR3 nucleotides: TGTGCCATCAGTGAGTCGACGATTACTTATGGCTACACCTTC. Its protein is CAISESTITYGYTF.

The CDR3 DNA reads as TGTGCCAGCAGGAGGGGGCACACCGGGGAGCTGTTTTTT. It translates to CASRRGHTGELFF. The J gene is TRBJ2-2, the V gene TRBV6-1, with 7 bases identical to TRBD1. The CDR3 loop spans 13 amino acids. The V gene end was trimmed by 6 bases and the J gene end by 3 bases; junction bases not matched to a gene: 1. Germline V CDR1 and CDR2: MNHNS, SASEGT.

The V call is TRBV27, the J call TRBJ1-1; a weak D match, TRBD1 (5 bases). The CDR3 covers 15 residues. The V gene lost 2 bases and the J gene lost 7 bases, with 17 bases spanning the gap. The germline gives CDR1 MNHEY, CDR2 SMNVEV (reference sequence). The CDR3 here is CASSLRQGAKGEAFF. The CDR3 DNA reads TGTGCCAGCAGTTTACGGCAGGGTGCGAAAGGTGAAGCTTTCTTT.

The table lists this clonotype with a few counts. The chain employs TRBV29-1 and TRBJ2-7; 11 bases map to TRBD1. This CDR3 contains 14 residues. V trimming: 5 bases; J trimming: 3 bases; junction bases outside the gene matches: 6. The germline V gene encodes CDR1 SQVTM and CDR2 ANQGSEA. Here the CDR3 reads CSVTPGQGDYEQYF. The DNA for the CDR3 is TGCAGCGTTACCCCGGGACAGGGGGACTACGAGCAGTACTTC.

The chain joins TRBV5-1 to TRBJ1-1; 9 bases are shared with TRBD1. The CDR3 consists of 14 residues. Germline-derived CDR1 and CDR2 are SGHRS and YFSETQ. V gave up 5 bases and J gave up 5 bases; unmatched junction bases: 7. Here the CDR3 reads CASSVTGGKTEAFF. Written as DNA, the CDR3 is TGCGCCAGCAGTGTCACAGGGGGCAAGACTGAAGCTTTCTTT.